Described below is a single T cell receptor beta chain sequence and its context. Its specificity is unknown. This specimen comes from a study of Graves' ophthalmopathy and Graves' hyperthyroidism. Germline CDR1 and CDR2: SQVTM and ANQGSEA. The CDR3 contains 16 residues. The V segment lost 3 bases and the J segment 2 bases; nucleotides outside the gene matches: 8. TCR beta CDR3 amplification used RNA transcripts. The first round was an RT-PCR with HTBI primers, and the second round was a multiplex PCR. MiXCR, run by TCRdb on the multiplex PCR reads, gives a single entry per CDR3 protein. The sample gives 1 million to 1.3 million distinct CDR3 sequences, about 38% of which show up once; around 10% is in the top ten. People with hyperthyroidism were aged 18 to 65 and newly diagnosed, under 2 months' duration. Excluded were patients with other autoimmune diseases, uncontrolled infections, pregnancy or lactation.

Regarding the study as a whole: Blood repertoires reportedly contained most expanded thyroid clonotypes above 0.001 frequency. The model's prediction of ophthalmopathy progression had approximately 71% sensitivity and 72% to 75% specificity.

Sample: peripheral blood or thyroid tissue (not recorded which). The chain recombines TRBV29-1 with TRBJ1-1; 11 nucleotides match TRBD1. This clonotype originated in an adult man with Graves' hyperthyroidism. The CDR3 DNA reads TGCAGCGTTGATATGGGGACAGGGGGAGCAAACACTGAAGCTTTCTTT. It codes for CSVDMGTGGANTEAFF. The full variable domain, in which reference TRBV29-1 and TRBJ1-1 provide the parts outside the CDR3, is SAVISQKPSRDICQRGTSLTIQCQVDSQVTMMFWYRQQPGQSLTLIATANQGSEATYESGFVIDKFPISRPNLTFSTLTVSNMSPEDSSIYLCSVDMGTGGANTEAFFGQGTRLTVV.